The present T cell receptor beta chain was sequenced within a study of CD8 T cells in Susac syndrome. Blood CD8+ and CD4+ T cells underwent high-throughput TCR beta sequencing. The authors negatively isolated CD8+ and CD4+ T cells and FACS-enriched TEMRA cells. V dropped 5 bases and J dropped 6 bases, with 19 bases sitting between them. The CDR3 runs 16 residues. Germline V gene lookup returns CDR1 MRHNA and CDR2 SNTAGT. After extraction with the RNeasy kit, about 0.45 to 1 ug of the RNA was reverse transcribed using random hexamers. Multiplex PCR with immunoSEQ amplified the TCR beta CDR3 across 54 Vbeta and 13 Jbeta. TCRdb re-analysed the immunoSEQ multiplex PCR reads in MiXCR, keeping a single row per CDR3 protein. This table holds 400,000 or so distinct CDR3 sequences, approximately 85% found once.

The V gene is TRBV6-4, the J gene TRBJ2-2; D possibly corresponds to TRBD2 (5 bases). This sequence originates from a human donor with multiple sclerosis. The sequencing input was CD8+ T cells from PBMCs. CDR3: CASSPRERAEAGELFF. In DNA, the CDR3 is TGTGCCAGCAGTCCCCGAGAACGAGCGGAAGCCGGGGAGCTGTTTTTT.